The next 13 T cell receptor beta chains were all read from a single sample in a study of T cells in Graves' hyperthyroidism and ophthalmopathy. RNA transcripts gave rise to amplified TCR beta CDR3 regions. In the first-round RT-PCR of the TCR CDR3, the HTBI primer set was used. TCRdb called the multiplex PCR reads again in MiXCR, with one record for every CDR3 protein. The sample records around 99,000 distinct CDR3 sequences, 16% being singletons. The sequenced sample consisted of blood. The receptors come from a woman in her forties or fifties with Graves' hyperthyroidism.

This clonotype was recorded many times. The chain carries TRBV7-9 and TRBJ2-1; 13 bases align to TRBD2. Germline values: CDR1 SEHNR, CDR2 FQNEAQ (reference sequence). CDR3 size: 15 residues. Trimming took 5 bases from V and 5 from J; bases not matched to a gene: 3. The CDR3 DNA sequence: TGTGCCAGCAGCCGGGGACTAGCGGGAAACAATGAGCAGTTCTTC. It yields the protein CASSRGLAGNNEQFF.

The table lists this clonotype with many counts. The genes are TRBV5-6 and TRBJ1-5, with D uncertain. The CDR3 extends over 13 amino acids. V was cut by 0 bases and J by 7 bases, with 8 bases left in between. Germline lookup yields CDR1 SGHDT and CDR2 YYEEEE. The CDR3 spells CASSLGEGQPQHF. In DNA form, the CDR3 reads TGTGCCAGCAGCTTGGGGGAAGGGCAGCCCCAGCATTTT.

There are many counts of this clonotype. The genes are TRBV25-1 and TRBJ2-1; 8 nucleotides agree with TRBD2. V gave up 0 bases and J gave up 4 bases; unmatched junction bases: 5. This CDR3 is built from 16 residues. In germline, CDR1 is MGHDK, CDR2 SYGVNS. The CDR3 DNA reads as TGTGCCAGCAGTGAATACGGGACTAGGGGATACAATGAGCAGTTCTTC. Amino acids: CASSEYGTRGYNEQFF.

This clonotype has at least ten counts. The chain has TRBV9 and TRBJ2-2; D remains ambiguous. CDR3 size: 12 residues. Germline V gives CDR1 SGDLS, CDR2 YYNGEE. Between the trimmed V and J ends, which lost 0 bases and 6 bases, there was a span of 3 bases. The CDR3 loop reads CASSVVSGELFF. The CDR3 coding sequence is TGTGCCAGCAGCGTAGTCTCCGGGGAGCTGTTTTTT.

This clonotype was detected ten times or more. The chain has TRBV6-6 and TRBJ2-2; 7 bases fit TRBD2. J was trimmed by 4 bases and V by 2 bases; bases with no gene match: 7. Germline CDR1 MNHNY, CDR2 SVGAGI (reference sequence). The CDR3 has 16 amino acids. The CDR3 bases are TGTGCCAGCAGTTACGGTGGCGGGAGCGGCACCGGGGAGCTGTTTTTT. Amino acid sequence: CASSYGGGSGTGELFF.

This clonotype has just a few counts. The chain employs TRBV20-1 and TRBJ2-5; 9 bases match TRBD1. Trimming cost V 7 bases and J 5 bases; bases outside gene matches: 11. The CDR3 consists of 14 residues. Germline CDR1 and CDR2: DFQATT and SNEGSKA (reference sequence). CDR3 sequence: CSGGGQGSFETQYF. CDR3 coding DNA: TGCAGTGGGGGGGGACAGGGATCTTTCGAGACCCAGTACTTC.

This clonotype was seen at least ten times. The chain is built from TRBV19 and TRBJ1-1; TRBD1 might be the D (6 bases). The V end was cut by 5 bases, the J end by 0 bases, with 13 bases between. The CDR3 spans 15 residues. Germline CDR1 is LNHDA and CDR2 is SQIVND (reference sequence). Here the CDR3 reads CASSVDRSMNTEAFF. CDR3 coding DNA: TGTGCCAGTAGTGTCGACAGGTCCATGAACACTGAAGCTTTCTTT. Full variable domain (rest looked up from reference TRBV19 and TRBJ1-1): DGGITQSPKYLFRKEGQNVTLSCEQNLNHDAMYWYRQDPGQGLRLIYYSQIVNDFQKGDIAEGYSVSREKKESFPLTVTSAQKNPTAFYLCASSVDRSMNTEAFFGQGTRLTVV.

This clonotype was recorded many times. The CDR3 DNA follows: TGTGCCAGCAGCCCGGGACAACCCGGGGATGAGCAGTTCTTC. It translates to CASSPGQPGDEQFF. The chain couples TRBV7-3 to TRBJ2-1, with TRBD1 as a possible D gene (6 bases). Trimming removed 5 bases from V and 8 bases from J, with 16 bases in between. Germline CDR1 and CDR2: SGHTA and FQGTGA. This CDR3 spans 14 amino acids.

There are many counts of this clonotype. The V call is TRBV12-3 or TRBV12-4, the J call TRBJ2-3, with 13 bases lining up with TRBD2. V lost 3 bases and J lost 5; bases outside the gene matches: 5. The CDR3 is 16 amino acids. The DNA for the CDR3 is TGTGCCAGCAGTTTTACTAGCGGGAGGGCCTTAGATACGCAGTATTTT. Translation: CASSFTSGRALDTQYF.

Ten or more counts support this clonotype. The chain couples TRBV5-1 to TRBJ2-3; D ambiguous. Per germline, CDR1 SGHRS and CDR2 YFSETQ. The CDR3 spans 17 residues. The germline V and J ends were trimmed by 4 bases and 0 bases, with 18 bases remaining between them. In DNA form, the CDR3 reads TGCGCCAGCAGCGACCGGGCCTACGGGCCTAGCACAGATACGCAGTATTTT. It codes for CASSDRAYGPSTDTQYF.

In DNA form, the CDR3 reads TGTGCCAGCAGCCGTACCAGGACTAGCGGGTCCGGGGAGCTGTTTTTT. Translation: CASSRTRTSGSGELFF. V gene TRBV7-2 combines with J gene TRBJ2-2; 11 bases are shared with TRBD2. The V gene's germline CDR1 is SGHTA and CDR2 FQGNSA. V lost 5 bases to trimming and J lost 6 bases; unmatched junction nucleotides: 8. There are 16 residues in the CDR3. The complete variable domain, with remaining parts taken from reference TRBV7-2 and TRBJ2-2, reads GAGVSQSPSNKVTEKGKDVELRCDPISGHTALYWYRQSLGQGLEFLIYFQGNSAPDKSGLPSDRFSAERTGGSVSTLTIQRTQQEDSAVYLCASSRTRTSGSGELFFGEGSRLTVL.

This clonotype was seen many times. This chain connects TRBV10-3 to TRBJ2-7; D ambiguous. The CDR3 length is 14 residues. Germline CDR1 and CDR2: ENHRY and SYGVKD. Trimming took 0 bases from V and 2 from J, leaving 8 bases between them. As DNA, the CDR3 is TGTGCCATCAGTGAGTCGGGCAGCACCTACGAGCAGTACGTC. Its protein is CAISESGSTYEQYV.

This clonotype came up a few times. The chain uses TRBV19 and TRBJ1-4, with D perhaps TRBD1 (6 bases). Trimming left V 2 bases short and J 7 bases short, with 11 bases between. The CDR3 has 14 residues. Per the germline V gene, CDR1 is LNHDA and CDR2 is SQIVND (reference sequence). The CDR3 sequence is CASSIPGQIEKLFF. CDR3 coding DNA: TGTGCCAGTAGTATACCGGGACAAATTGAAAAACTGTTTTTT.